This TCR beta chain was sequenced for a study of CD8+ T cells in alopecia areata. Study overall: Grafting placed skin from roughly 6-13-month-old C3H/HeJ donors with spontaneous alopecia onto roughly 6-10-week-old female C3H/HeJ mice. General study results and limits: Scalp samples also contribute reads from the resident alphabeta T cells found in normal skin. Lesional tissue from the scalp (especially in alopecia totalis/universalis) showed higher clonality than normal scalp.

This clone was seen repeatedly, ten times or more. Antigen specificity is unknown. Gene labels here are mouse ones. The read terminates 4 residues ahead of where the CDR3 ends, so the germline J gene completes it. Sequencing templates came from extracted RNA that was reverse transcribed into cDNA. The method was immunoSEQ multiplex PCR; TCRdb's version includes in-frame clones alone and lacks a portion of them. The data show around 20,000 clones, with none appearing a single time. Markers used for sorting pooled cutaneous lymph node cells were CD4, CD8alpha, NKG2D, NKG2ACE and others. The V and J ends lost 0 bases and 0 bases respectively, with 13 bases between them. CDR1 and CDR2 (germline): NNHDY, SYVADS. The CDR3 consists of 16 residues.

This clonotype was obtained from a C3H/HeJ mouse with alopecia areata. The MHC haplotype recorded for the strain is H2-k. Sequencing used CD8+ T cells sorted from a lymph node. V and J are TRBV13-3 and TRBJ2-7; D is possibly TRBD2 (8 bases). CDR3 loop: CASSDAGGARSYEQYF. Partial CDR3 DNA: TGTGCCAGCAGTGATGCAGGGGGGGCGCGCTCCTAT.